One and the same sample provided the 31 T cell receptor beta chains below, sequenced in a study of regulatory T cells in long-lasting Graves disease. Documented time point: newly diagnosed GD, antithyroid drugs for less than 3 months. With RNA extracted from PBMCs as input, the TCR library was made. In building TCR beta libraries, iRepertoire HTBI primers were used together with Arm-PCR of CDR3 regions. In TCRdb, the multiplex PCR reads were re-called with MiXCR into one record per CDR3 protein. This sample has 250,000 or so distinct CDR3 sequences, with under 20% found just once. These sequences were also reported in another study, on T cells in Graves' hyperthyroidism and ophthalmopathy.

Sequenced here: peripheral blood mononuclear cells (PBMCs), sampled at new diagnosis, from a patient treated with antithyroid drugs. Every receptor here comes from a woman aged 25 to 45 with Graves disease.

This clonotype was counted at least ten times. The chain is built from TRBV6-1 and TRBJ2-7, with 12 nucleotides matching TRBD2. V lost 6 bases to trimming and J lost 5 bases; unmatched junction nucleotides: 5. CDR1 is MNHNS, CDR2 SASEGT, per germline. This CDR3 is built from 14 residues. The CDR3 loop reads CASRPGLAGDEQYF. As DNA, the CDR3 is TGTGCCAGCAGACCGGGACTAGCGGGTGACGAGCAGTACTTC.

This clonotype was seen at least ten times. The chain uses TRBV19 and TRBJ1-1, with a possible D match to TRBD1 (6 bases). Trimming pared 3 bases from V and 4 bases from J, leaving 12 bases between. The CDR3 is made up of 14 amino acids. Germline lookup yields CDR1 LNHDA and CDR2 SQIVND (reference sequence). CDR3 region: CASSMPQGVTEAFF. CDR3 coding DNA: TGTGCCAGTAGTATGCCACAGGGTGTCACTGAAGCTTTCTTT.

This clonotype was counted ten times or more. The CDR3 sequence: CASSVLGTATQETQYF. As DNA, the CDR3 is TGTGCCAGCAGCGTGTTAGGGACTGCTACCCAGGAGACCCAGTACTTC. The chain couples TRBV9 to TRBJ2-5; the D gene is possibly TRBD2 (6 bases). Germline loops: CDR1 SGDLS, CDR2 YYNGEE. The CDR3 covers 16 residues. Trimming pared 2 bases from V and 5 bases from J, leaving 19 bases between.

Note on this clonotype: This likely came from a read error, as a far larger clone is one base away. The chain is built from TRBV7-2 and TRBJ2-3, with 10 bases matching TRBD1. TRBJ2-7 matches the DNA end more closely, so the J call is doubtful. Germline V gene lookup returns CDR1 SGHTA and CDR2 FQGNSA. This CDR3 contains 16 residues. CDR3 nucleotide sequence: TGTGCCAGCAGCTCCCGCCGGGACAGGGGTAGTAATGAGCAGTACTTC. This translates into CASSSRRDRGSNEQYF.

The J gene is TRBJ1-5, the V gene TRBV10-3; 7 bases fit TRBD1. Germline CDR1 ENHRY, CDR2 SYGVKD. This CDR3 has 15 residues. J was trimmed by 4 bases and V by 0 bases; bases with no gene match: 3. CDR3: CAISESSQGNQPQHF. The CDR3 bases are TGTGCCATCAGTGAGTCCTCACAGGGGAATCAGCCCCAGCATTTT.

This clonotype was observed a handful of times. V is TRBV6-5 and J is TRBJ1-6; D may be TRBD1 (6 bases). The germline gives CDR1 MNHEY, CDR2 SVGAGI. CDR3 length: 14 amino acids. V was shortened by 0 bases and J by 11 bases, with 11 bases between the two germline ends. The CDR3 bases are TGTGCCAGCAGTTACTCCAGGGGTCAGCCACCCCTCCACTTT. Amino acid sequence: CASSYSRGQPPLHF.

The rearrangement uses TRBV19 and TRBJ1-1, with a weak D call TRBD1 (5 bases). The CDR3 has 16 residues. Germline V gene lookup returns CDR1 LNHDA and CDR2 SQIVND (reference sequence). The ends were cut back, 3 bases at V and 3 bases at J, with 17 bases in the middle. The CDR3, as DNA: TGTGCCAGTAGTATTTGGACGGCAGGGAGGGACACTGAAGCTTTCTTT. Its protein is CASSIWTAGRDTEAFF.

This clonotype was detected ten times or more. The rearrangement links TRBV13 to TRBJ2-7; D is ambiguous. Germline V gene data show CDR1 as PRHDT and CDR2 as FYEKMQ (reference sequence). Trimming shortened V by 4 bases and J by 2 bases, and 15 bases separated the two germline ends. The CDR3 totals 15 residues. The CDR3 sequence: CASSSSTPGPYEQYF. The CDR3 DNA sequence: TGTGCCAGCAGCTCGTCTACCCCCGGGCCCTACGAGCAGTACTTC.

At least ten counts were recorded for this clonotype. CDR3 sequence reads: CASSPRGPVSNQPQHF. The DNA of the CDR3 is TGTGCCAGCAGTCCCCGAGGCCCCGTTAGCAATCAGCCCCAGCATTTT. The J gene is TRBJ1-5, the V gene TRBV12-3 or TRBV12-4, with unresolved D. The CDR3 is made up of 16 amino acids. V gave up 5 bases and J gave up 0 bases, with 14 bases separating them.

This clonotype was seen many times. J is TRBJ2-7 and V is TRBV3-1; a weak D match, TRBD1 (5 bases). V lost 5 bases and J 2 bases, leaving 7 bases between the germline ends. This CDR3 contains 12 residues. The germline CDR1 and CDR2 sequences are LGHDT and YNNKEL (reference sequence). Here the CDR3 DNA reads TGTGCCAGCAGCACAGGAACCTACGAGCAGTACTTC. Translating gives CASSTGTYEQYF.

This clonotype was picked up many times. This chain joins TRBV20-1 and TRBJ2-7, with 13 bases lining up with TRBD2. This CDR3 is 14 amino acids long. The J segment lost 7 bases and the V segment lost 6 bases, leaving 9 bases of the junction unmatched. Germline V gives CDR1 DFQATT, CDR2 SNEGSKA (reference sequence). This CDR3 reads CSAGTSGAASEQYF. CDR3 nucleotide sequence: TGCAGTGCCGGGACTAGCGGGGCCGCATCGGAGCAGTACTTC.

This clonotype was counted only a few times. Just one base apart from a much larger clone, this may be a read error. This chain links TRBV24-1 with TRBJ2-5; 7 bases align to TRBD1. The CDR3 is 14 amino acids. Germline loops: CDR1 KGHDR, CDR2 SFDVKD. The DNA of the CDR3 is TGTGCCGCCAGTGAAGGGACAGCCCAAGAGACCCAGTACTTC. Translation gives CAASEGTAQETQYF.

Notes on this clonotype: Only one base separates this from a far larger clonotype, so it likely reflects a read error. V gene TRBV12-2 combines with J gene TRBJ2-1; TRBD2, the table's D call, was not compared with the DNA. TRBV12-2 is tagged as a pseudogene. The CDR3 runs to 15 residues. The CDR3 reads CASSRAGGDIDEQFF. The CDR3 DNA is TGTGCCAGCAGCAGGGCGGGGGGGGATATCGATGAGCAGTTCTTC.

This clonotype was observed many times. The chain has TRBV6-1 and TRBJ2-7; 13 bases match TRBD2. The junction had 5 bases not matched to a gene; V was cut back by 4 bases and J by 2 bases. This CDR3 spans 16 amino acids. CDR1 is MNHNS and CDR2 is SASEGT in the germline V gene. Written as DNA, the CDR3 is TGTGCCAGCAGTGTGGGACTAGCGGGGACTACCTACGAGCAGTACTTC. Its protein product is CASSVGLAGTTYEQYF.

This clonotype was recorded at least ten times. The chain combines TRBV3-1 with TRBJ2-7; possible D gene TRBD1, 6 bases. The germline V and J ends were trimmed by 0 bases and 5 bases, with 8 bases remaining between them. CDR1 is LGHDT and CDR2 is YNNKEL in the germline V gene (reference sequence). The CDR3 runs 13 residues. The CDR3 loop reads CASSQDNRDEQYF. The CDR3 DNA is TGTGCCAGCAGCCAAGATAACAGGGACGAGCAGTACTTC.

The gene calls are TRBV5-1 and TRBJ2-3, with D unresolved. The germline gives CDR1 SGHRS, CDR2 YFSETQ. The V end was cut by 4 bases, the J end by 1 base, with 16 bases between. This CDR3 has 16 residues. The CDR3, as DNA: TGCGCCAGCAGCGCCTCAGTAGTCTGGGGCACAGATACGCAGTATTTT. It is translated as CASSASVVWGTDTQYF.

This clonotype was seen many times. The rearrangement links TRBV5-1 to TRBJ1-5, with a weak D call TRBD1 (6 bases). CDR3 length: 13 residues. V lost 1 base, J lost 9 bases, and 11 bases lay in between. CDR1 is SGHRS, CDR2 YFSETQ, per germline. CDR3 nucleotide sequence: TGCGCCAGCAGCTTGAATACAGGGAGGCCCCAGCATTTT. As protein: CASSLNTGRPQHF.

The chain links TRBV10-1 to TRBJ2-1, with 11 bases fitting TRBD2. Germline V gene lookup returns CDR1 WNHNN and CDR2 SYGVQD (reference sequence). Unmatched junction bases numbered 5, after V lost 6 bases and J lost 1 base. CDR3 length: 16 amino acids. The CDR3 spells CASSTSGGLSYNEQFF. In DNA, the CDR3 is TGCGCCAGCAGCACTAGCGGGGGCCTTTCCTACAATGAGCAGTTCTTC.

This clonotype came up many times. The chain has TRBV12-3 or TRBV12-4 and TRBJ2-1; D gene unclear. The CDR3 runs 12 residues. Trimming removed 1 base at V and 10 bases at J, with 8 bases between. The CDR3 nucleotides read TGTGCCAGCAGTTTAGGGTCTGAGGAGCAGTTCTTC. Amino acids: CASSLGSEEQFF.

This clonotype was seen a handful of times. V and J are TRBV20-1 and TRBJ2-3; 10 positions agree with TRBD2. The V gene's germline CDR1 is DFQATT and CDR2 SNEGSKA (reference sequence). This CDR3 is 13 amino acids long. J was trimmed by 4 bases and V by 6 bases; bases with no gene match: 4. The CDR3 DNA is TGCAGTGCGCCACTAGCGGGGTCAGATACGCAGTATTTT. Its protein is CSAPLAGSDTQYF.

This clonotype has just a few counts. This chain uses TRBV5-1 with TRBJ2-3, with D unclear. The J call could be wrong; TRBJ2-7 is a better fit for the DNA end. The CDR3 contains 14 residues. The germline CDR1 and CDR2 sequences are SGHRS and YFSETQ. CDR3: CASSPLSAGDEQYF. In DNA form, the CDR3 reads TGCGCCAGCAGCCCTCTGTCCGCCGGCGATGAGCAGTACTTC.

This clonotype has a count of ten or more. V gene TRBV7-8 combines with J gene TRBJ2-7, with TRBD1 matching over 9 bases. The CDR3 runs 16 residues. Looked up from germline, CDR1 is SGHVS and CDR2 is FQNEAQ. Trimming removed 1 base from V and 5 bases from J; junction bases left unmatched: 9. The CDR3: CASSLVWTGAEDEQYF. The CDR3 DNA follows: TGTGCCAGCAGCTTAGTTTGGACAGGGGCGGAGGACGAGCAGTACTTC. The full variable domain, with the rest looked up from reference TRBV7-8 and TRBJ2-7, is GAGVSQSPRYKVAKRGQDVALRCDPISGHVSLFWYQQALGQGPEFLTYFQNEAQLDKSGLPSDRFFAERPEGSVSTLKIQRTQQEDSAVYLCASSLVWTGAEDEQYFGPGTRLTVT.

This clonotype was observed many times. This chain joins TRBV20-1 and TRBJ1-6; perhaps TRBD1 as D (5 bases). The CDR3 has 17 amino acids. Germline V gives CDR1 DFQATT, CDR2 SNEGSKA (reference sequence). Trimming stripped 0 bases from V and 2 bases from J, with 14 bases between. The CDR3 region has the DNA TGCAGTGCTAGAGACGGGGGATTGAGGACCTATAATTCACCCCTCCACTTT. This sequence encodes CSARDGGLRTYNSPLHF.

The chain has TRBV2 and TRBJ2-5, with 8 bases aligning to TRBD1. The CDR3 is 13 amino acids. J gave up 4 bases and V 8 bases, and 6 bases lay outside the gene matches. Germline CDR1 SNHLY, CDR2 FYNNEI. This CDR3 is CASLRTGRETQYF. The DNA of the CDR3 is TGTGCCAGCCTTAGGACAGGGAGAGAGACCCAGTACTTC.

Many counts were recorded for this clonotype. V and J are TRBV5-8 and TRBJ1-1; D is ambiguous. Trimming took 1 base from V and 0 from J, leaving 1 base between them. This CDR3 contains 12 residues. Germline V gene lookup returns CDR1 SGHTS and CDR2 YDEGEE. CDR3 region: CASSLLNTEAFF. The DNA of the CDR3 is TGTGCCAGCAGCTTGTTGAACACTGAAGCTTTCTTT.

This chain connects TRBV11-1 to TRBJ2-5; unclear D gene. V dropped 2 bases and J dropped 5 bases, with 18 bases sitting between them. Germline V CDR1 and CDR2: SGHAT, FQDESV (reference sequence). The CDR3 sequence is 16 residues long. CDR3 sequence reads: CASSLTRGISGETQYF. The CDR3 DNA is TGTGCCAGCAGCTTAACTCGAGGCATTTCCGGGGAGACCCAGTACTTC.

The genes are TRBV18 and TRBJ2-5, with TRBD1 matching over 10 bases. The CDR3 spans 15 residues. The germline CDR1 and CDR2 sequences are KGHSH and LQKENI. V was clipped by 6 bases and J by 2 bases; unmatched bases: 6. For the CDR3, the DNA is TGTGCCAGCTCCCCCGGGACAGGGGTGCAAGAGACCCAGTACTTC. It codes for CASSPGTGVQETQYF.

The rearrangement uses TRBV7-2 and TRBJ1-3; TRBD1 agrees at 7 bases. In germline, CDR1 is SGHTA, CDR2 FQGNSA. This CDR3 has 15 residues. The junction had 7 bases not matched to a gene; V was cut back by 5 bases and J by 3 bases. In DNA form, the CDR3 reads TGTGCCAGCAGCCCCCCAGGGGGGGTTGGAAACACCATATATTTT. This translates into CASSPPGGVGNTIYF.

This clonotype was found many times. The chain recombines TRBV12-3 or TRBV12-4 with TRBJ1-2, with TRBD1 as a possible D gene (5 bases). The CDR3 has 13 residues. V was trimmed by 3 bases and J by 9 bases, leaving 14 bases between them. CDR3 protein: CASSFGQGRSYTF. The DNA of the CDR3 is TGTGCCAGCAGTTTTGGGCAGGGAAGAAGCTACACCTTC.

This clonotype was seen at least ten times. This chain uses TRBV18 with TRBJ2-7; D possibly corresponds to TRBD2 (6 bases). CDR3 size: 16 residues. Germline V lookup: CDR1 KGHSH, CDR2 LQKENI. Trimming stripped 2 bases from V and 6 bases from J, with 20 bases between. The CDR3 DNA reads TGTGCCAGCTCACCATCGATTCTCCGGGACTCCGGCGAGCAGTACTTC. It is translated as CASSPSILRDSGEQYF.

In its sample, this clonotype was seen a few times. The J gene is TRBJ2-7, the V gene TRBV20-1; the match to TRBD2 covers 9 bases. The ends lost 6 bases at V and 2 bases at J; junction bases unmatched: 5. CDR1 is DFQATT and CDR2 is SNEGSKA in the germline V gene (reference sequence). The CDR3 extends over 13 amino acids. The DNA for the CDR3 is TGCAGTGCCGGACTAGCGAGGGCCTACGAGCAGTACTTC. It is translated as CSAGLARAYEQYF.